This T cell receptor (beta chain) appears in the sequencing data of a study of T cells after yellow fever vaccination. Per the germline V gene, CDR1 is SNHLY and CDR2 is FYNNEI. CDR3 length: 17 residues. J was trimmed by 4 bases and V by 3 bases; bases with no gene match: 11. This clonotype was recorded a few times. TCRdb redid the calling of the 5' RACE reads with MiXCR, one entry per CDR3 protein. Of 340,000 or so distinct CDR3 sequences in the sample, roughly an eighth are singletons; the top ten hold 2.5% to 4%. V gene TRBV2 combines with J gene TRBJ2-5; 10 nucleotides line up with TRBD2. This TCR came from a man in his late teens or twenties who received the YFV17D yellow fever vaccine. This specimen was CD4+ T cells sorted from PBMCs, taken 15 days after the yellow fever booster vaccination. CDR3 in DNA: TGTGCCAGCAGTGATCGTGGGACTAGCGCCCCTGGAGAGACCCAGTACTTC. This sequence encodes CASSDRGTSAPGETQYF.